The 11 T cell receptor beta chains in this list originate from one sample, sequenced in a study of T cell repertoires in cytomegalovirus infection. TCRdb passed the reads through MiXCR, listing each CDR3 protein once. The sample carries 350,000 to 550,000 distinct CDR3 sequences, around 32% recorded once. Sequencing was carried out using PBMCs. The source is a human donor in good health (CMV status not recorded). Some clones in this sample may be carry-over from other donors' samples.

This clonotype appeared a few times. This sequence joins TRBV20-1 and TRBJ1-6, with D perhaps matching TRBD1 (6 bases). CDR3 size: 13 residues. Trimming removed 7 bases at V and 8 bases at J, with 15 bases between. CDR1 is DFQATT and CDR2 is SNEGSKA in the germline V gene (reference sequence). Here the CDR3 reads CSVQQGPDSPLHF. The CDR3 nucleotides read TGCAGTGTTCAACAGGGCCCCGATTCACCCCTCCACTTT.

This clonotype was counted ten times or more. This chain uses TRBV7-2 with TRBJ2-1, with TRBD2 matching 16 bases. CDR3 length: 19 amino acids. Germline CDR1 and CDR2: SGHTA and FQGNSA. V was clipped by 2 bases and J by 0 bases; unmatched bases: 4. The CDR3 DNA sequence: TGTGCCAGCAGCTTAAGGGGACTAGCGGGGGGGAGCTCCTACAATGAGCAGTTCTTC. It is translated as CASSLRGLAGGSSYNEQFF.

In DNA, the CDR3 is TGCGCCAGCAGCGCCTACGGGACAGGGGGCCTTGGCTACACCTTC. It specifies CASSAYGTGGLGYTF. V gene TRBV5-1 combines with J gene TRBJ1-2, with 12 bases identical to TRBD1. The CDR3 is made up of 15 amino acids. V gave up 4 bases and J gave up 7 bases; unmatched junction bases: 8. The germline CDR1 and CDR2 sequences are SGHRS and YFSETQ.

The genes are TRBV4-1 and TRBJ2-1, with 10 positions matching TRBD2. This CDR3 region has 15 residues. From germline, CDR1 is MGHRA and CDR2 YSYEKL. V shed 1 base, J shed 6 bases, and the junction held 3 bases outside the gene matches. CDR3 sequence (DNA): TGCGCCAGCAGCCAAGTAGCGGGGGGTCTCAATGAGCAGTTCTTC. Translation gives CASSQVAGGLNEQFF.

The chain joins TRBV28 to TRBJ2-5, with D tentatively TRBD1 (6 bases). Germline V gene lookup returns CDR1 MDHEN and CDR2 SYDVKM. V lost 6 bases and J 4 bases, leaving 15 bases between the germline ends. The CDR3 runs to 14 residues. CDR3 sequence (DNA): TGTGCCAGCAGCTGGGACACTAACGGAGAGACCCAGTACTTC. Its protein product is CASSWDTNGETQYF. The variable domain in full, completed from reference TRBV28 and TRBJ2-5, reads DVKVTQSSRYLVKRTGEKVFLECVQDMDHENMFWYRQDPGLGLRLIYFSYDVKMKEKGDIPEGYSVSREKKERFSLILESASTNQTSMYLCASSWDTNGETQYFGPGTRLLVL.

Remarks on this clonotype: It may be a read error: a sequence one base away is much more abundant. V gene TRBV7-3 combines with J gene TRBJ1-6, with TRBD1 matching over 7 bases. CDR3 length equals 15 residues. CDR1 SGHTA and CDR2 FQGTGA come from the germline V gene. With V trimmed by 2 bases and J by 5 bases, 3 bases remained unmatched. CDR3 DNA sequence: TGTGCCAGCAGCTTAGAGGGGGCACATAATTCACCCCTCCACTTT. This sequence encodes CASSLEGAHNSPLHF.

The chain carries TRBV12-3 or TRBV12-4 and TRBJ1-1; D is possibly TRBD1 (5 bases). CDR3 size: 13 residues. V was pared by 5 bases and J by 5 bases, with 12 bases between. In nucleotides, the CDR3 is TGTGCCAGCAGTCAGGGAGTAGTAACTGAAGCTTTCTTT. Translation gives CASSQGVVTEAFF.

V and J are TRBV7-8 and TRBJ1-4; D not resolved. V lost 5 bases, J lost 0 bases, and 13 bases lay in between. The CDR3 is 16 amino acids. Germline V lookup: CDR1 SGHVS, CDR2 FQNEAQ. This CDR3 reads CASSPQTPATNEKLFF. The CDR3 DNA is TGTGCCAGCAGCCCCCAGACACCGGCAACTAATGAAAAACTGTTTTTT.

Concerning this clonotype: At one end the junction does not follow the germline gene, possibly because of a read error. The chain uses TRBV6-6 and TRBJ2-2; 7 bases are a match to TRBD1. Germline V gene lookup returns CDR1 MNHNY and CDR2 SVGAGI (reference sequence). The CDR3 loop spans 16 amino acids. CDR3 residues: CASSYLEGANTVELFF. The CDR3 DNA is TGTGCCAGCAGTTACCTAGAGGGGGCGAACACCGTGGAGCTGTTTTTT.

The CDR3 reads CSAYPPVQETQYF. In nucleotides, the CDR3 is TGCAGTGCTTACCCCCCGGTCCAAGAGACCCAGTACTTC. The chain is built from TRBV20-1 and TRBJ2-5; no definite D call. Between the trimmed V and J ends, which lost 5 bases and 1 base, there was a span of 11 bases. Germline V gene lookup returns CDR1 DFQATT and CDR2 SNEGSKA (reference sequence). The CDR3 sequence is 13 residues long.

This clonotype occurred a few times. V gene TRBV11-2 combines with J gene TRBJ1-5; TRBD1 matches 7 bases. This CDR3 is 15 amino acids long. CDR1 is SGHAT and CDR2 is FQNNGV in the germline V gene. Trimming cost V 3 bases and J 6 bases; bases outside gene matches: 8. The CDR3 sequence: CASSFATGKGQPQHF. The CDR3 DNA sequence: TGTGCCAGCAGCTTTGCGACAGGGAAGGGTCAGCCCCAGCATTTT.